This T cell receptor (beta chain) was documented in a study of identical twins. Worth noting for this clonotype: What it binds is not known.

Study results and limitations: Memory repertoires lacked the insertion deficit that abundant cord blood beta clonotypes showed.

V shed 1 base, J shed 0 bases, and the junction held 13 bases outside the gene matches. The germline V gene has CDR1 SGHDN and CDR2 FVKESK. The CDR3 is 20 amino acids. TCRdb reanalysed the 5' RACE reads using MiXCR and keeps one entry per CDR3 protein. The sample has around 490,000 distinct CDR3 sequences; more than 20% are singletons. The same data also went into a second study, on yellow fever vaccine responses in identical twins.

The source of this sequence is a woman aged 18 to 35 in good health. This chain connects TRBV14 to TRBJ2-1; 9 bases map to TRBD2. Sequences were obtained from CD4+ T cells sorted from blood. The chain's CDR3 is CASSQGREGLSLRSYNEQFF. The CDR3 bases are TGTGCCAGCAGCCAAGGGCGGGAGGGCCTATCCCTGCGCTCCTACAATGAGCAGTTCTTC.